Following are 21 T cell receptor beta chains from one sample sequenced in a study of low-dose radiotherapy and immunotherapy resistance in tumors. Time point indicated: before trial treatment. Gene-specific TRAV and TRBV primers were used for first-strand cDNA, covering alpha and beta chains. For amplifying TCRs, the PCR ran for approximately 18 cycles with Phusion, which was used together with a constant-region primer and the adapter on the V primers. Each CDR3 protein is one row after TCRdb ran MiXCR on the reads. The top ten hold roughly 6.5% of the sample, which has about 64,000 distinct CDR3 sequences, more than 25% seen once. This material consisted of PBMCs, taken before treatment. All receptors derive from a male donor with rectosigmoid adenocarcinoma.

The genes are TRBV28 and TRBJ2-3, with 11 bases lining up with TRBD2. The CDR3 has 17 amino acids. Trimming cost V 7 bases and J 2 bases; bases outside gene matches: 11. CDR1 and CDR2 from the germline V gene are MDHEN and SYDVKM. The CDR3 region is CASTTTLSGRATDTQYF. DNA of the CDR3: TGTGCCAGCACCACCACTCTTAGCGGGAGGGCCACAGATACGCAGTATTTT. Using reference TRBV28 and TRBJ2-3 for the parts outside the CDR3, the full variable domain is DVKVTQSSRYLVKRTGEKVFLECVQDMDHENMFWYRQDPGLGLRLIYFSYDVKMKEKGDIPEGYSVSREKKERFSLILESASTNQTSMYLCASTTTLSGRATDTQYFGPGTRLTVL.

This clonotype was observed a few times. The chain is built from TRBV12-3 or TRBV12-4 and TRBJ2-7; tentatively, D is TRBD1 (6 bases). The CDR3 totals 14 residues. Trimming took 5 bases from V and 2 from J, leaving 13 bases between them. As DNA, the CDR3 is TGTGCCAGCAGTCCAGGGGACGAAGCCTACGAGCAGTACTTC. Protein: CASSPGDEAYEQYF.

Ten or more counts support this clonotype. V gene TRBV12-5 combines with J gene TRBJ2-7, with TRBD1 matching 10 bases. The length of the CDR3 is 14 residues. Per germline, CDR1 LGHNT and CDR2 FRNRAP. With V trimmed by 6 bases and J by 5 bases, 7 bases remained unmatched. CDR3 sequence: CASGLTGGGDEQYF. As DNA, the CDR3 is TGTGCTAGTGGCTTGACAGGGGGCGGCGACGAGCAGTACTTC. The variable domain in full, with the rest retrieved from reference TRBV12-5 and TRBJ2-7, is DARVTQTPRHKVTEMGQEVTMRCQPILGHNTVFWYRQTMMQGLELLAYFRNRAPLDDSGMPKDRFSAEMPDATLATLKIQPSEPRDSAVYFCASGLTGGGDEQYFGPGTRLTVT.

The CDR3 sequence is CASAPIRRTNEKLFF. The DNA for the CDR3 is TGTGCCAGCGCCCCTATCAGGCGGACTAATGAAAAACTGTTTTTT. This chain joins TRBV11-2 and TRBJ1-4; D is unresolved. V was cut by 8 bases and J by 2 bases, with 15 bases left in between. The CDR3 contains 15 residues. Germline V lookup: CDR1 SGHAT, CDR2 FQNNGV.

This clonotype was seen many times. The chain joins TRBV29-1 to TRBJ2-7, with TRBD1 as a possible D gene (5 bases). The CDR3 totals 11 residues. Germline V CDR1 and CDR2: SQVTM, ANQGSEA. V lost 7 bases and J lost 5, with 12 bases in between. The CDR3 DNA reads TGCAGCGCAGGCAGGGATAACGAGCAGTACTTC. This sequence encodes CSAGRDNEQYF.

Ten or more counts support this clonotype. The J gene is TRBJ1-1, the V gene TRBV28, with 9 nucleotides matching TRBD1. Looked up from germline, CDR1 is MDHEN and CDR2 is SYDVKM. The CDR3 extends over 17 amino acids. With 2 bases clipped from V and 0 bases from J, the junction kept 7 bases outside the gene matches. CDR3 nucleotide sequence: TGTGCCAGCAGTTTAGGGCTCGGGACAGGGATGAACACTGAAGCTTTCTTT. Translated, it gives CASSLGLGTGMNTEAFF.

This clonotype was detected ten times or more. The gene calls are TRBV2 and TRBJ1-5, with D unclear. The CDR3 spans 16 residues. V dropped 0 bases and J dropped 3 bases, with 12 bases sitting between them. Looked up from germline, CDR1 is SNHLY and CDR2 is FYNNEI. Written as DNA, the CDR3 is TGTGCCAGCAGTGAAGCCGCGGCGGTCCTCAATCAGCCCCAGCATTTT. Amino acid sequence: CASSEAAAVLNQPQHF.

The V call is TRBV5-6, the J call TRBJ1-5, with D perhaps matching TRBD1 (5 bases). The V end was cut by 5 bases, the J end by 1 base, with 10 bases between. The CDR3 spans 14 residues. Germline V CDR1 and CDR2: SGHDT, YYEEEE. The CDR3 DNA reads TGTGCCAGCAGTGGGACGGTCAGCAATCAGCCCCAGCATTTT. It is translated as CASSGTVSNQPQHF.

Ten or more counts support this clonotype. V usage is TRBV9 and J usage is TRBJ2-7; no reliable D call. The CDR3 spans 12 residues. Germline lookup yields CDR1 SGDLS and CDR2 YYNGEE. Trimming cost V 0 bases and J 5 bases, with 6 bases left between them. CDR3 residues: CASSVGENEQYF. DNA of the CDR3: TGTGCCAGCAGCGTAGGGGAAAACGAGCAGTACTTC.

This clonotype was recorded many times. This chain connects TRBV6-1 to TRBJ2-7; tentative D call: TRBD2 (5 bases). Germline V gene lookup returns CDR1 MNHNS and CDR2 SASEGT. The CDR3 sequence is 15 residues long. Deletions cut 8 bases from V and 0 bases from J, with 17 bases between. The chain's CDR3 is CASSTPSGSSYEQYF. The CDR3 DNA reads as TGTGCCAGCTCAACCCCCAGCGGCAGCTCCTACGAGCAGTACTTC.

The chain has TRBV12-3 or TRBV12-4 and TRBJ1-2; 8 bases map to TRBD1. Trimming at V came to 5 bases and at J to 3 bases, leaving 11 bases not matched to a gene. The CDR3 consists of 16 residues. The CDR3 DNA reads TGTGCCAGCAGTCAATCTTTGGGACAGGACGACTATGGCTACACCTTC. Its protein product is CASSQSLGQDDYGYTF.

This clonotype has at least ten counts. The V and J genes are TRBV7-2 and TRBJ1-6, with D possibly matching TRBD1 (6 bases). V gave up 5 bases and J gave up 3 bases, with 14 bases separating them. CDR1 is SGHTA, CDR2 FQGNSA, per germline. The CDR3 has 16 amino acids. CDR3 amino acids: CASSPQGNFYNSPLHF. In DNA form, the CDR3 reads TGTGCCAGCAGCCCACAGGGAAATTTCTATAATTCACCCCTCCACTTT.

The chain is built from TRBV24-1 and TRBJ2-2; a possible D gene is TRBD1 (6 bases). The V gene lost 10 bases and the J gene lost 5 bases, with 16 bases spanning the gap. The CDR3 is 14 amino acids. Germline loops: CDR1 KGHDR, CDR2 SFDVKD. The chain's CDR3 is CATKGDIDTGELFF. CDR3 bases: TGTGCCACGAAGGGGGATATCGATACCGGGGAGCTGTTTTTT.

The chain has TRBV25-1 and TRBJ2-1, with 7 bases fitting TRBD2. The CDR3 has 17 amino acids. Germline loops: CDR1 MGHDK, CDR2 SYGVNS. The V and J ends lost 1 base and 5 bases, in that order; junction bases with no gene match: 11. CDR3 sequence reads: CASSEWNRGGSNNEQFF. DNA for the CDR3: TGTGCCAGCAGTGAATGGAATCGAGGCGGGAGTAACAATGAGCAGTTCTTC.

The chain employs TRBV27 and TRBJ2-7; D uncertain. The CDR3 loop spans 13 amino acids. The V and J ends lost 2 bases and 3 bases respectively, with 8 bases between them. Germline loops: CDR1 MNHEY, CDR2 SMNVEV (reference sequence). In DNA form, the CDR3 reads TGTGCCAGCAGTTTAGGCCACCTCTACGAGCAGTACTTC. This codes for CASSLGHLYEQYF.

This clonotype appeared many times. This CDR3 reads CASSLEGQGLAKNIQYF. CDR3 DNA sequence: TGCGCCAGCAGCTTGGAGGGACAGGGATTAGCCAAAAACATTCAGTACTTC. This sequence joins TRBV5-1 and TRBJ2-4; 9 bases fit TRBD1. Germline V gene data show CDR1 as SGHRS and CDR2 as YFSETQ. Trimming took 0 bases from V and 0 from J; bases not matched to a gene: 4. This CDR3 spans 17 amino acids. Supplemented by reference TRBV5-1 and TRBJ2-4, the full variable domain reads KAGVTQTPRYLIKTRGQQVTLSCSPISGHRSVSWYQQTPGQGLQFLFEYFSETQRNKGNFPGRFSGRQFSNSRSEMNVSTLELGDSALYLCASSLEGQGLAKNIQYFGAGTRLSVL.

The chain carries TRBV10-3 and TRBJ2-7, with 14 bases identical to TRBD2. Germline values: CDR1 ENHRY, CDR2 SYGVKD. V was clipped by 2 bases and J by 0 bases; unmatched bases: 3. The CDR3 length is 17 residues. The DNA of the CDR3 is TGTGCCATCAGTGAGAGGACTAGCGGGGGGAGCTCCTACGAGCAGTACTTC. This sequence encodes CAISERTSGGSSYEQYF.

As regards this clonotype: This sequence is one base from a far larger clone and is likely a read error. This rearrangement joins TRBV4-1 to TRBJ2-7; D remains ambiguous. Germline values: CDR1 MGHRA, CDR2 YSYEKL. CDR3 length equals 16 residues. V lost 0 bases, J lost 7 bases, and 19 bases lay in between. The CDR3 region is CASSQDSPPVYNEQYF. CDR3 nucleotide sequence: TGCGCCAGCAGCCAAGATTCCCCGCCGGTTTACAATGAGCAGTACTTC.

This clonotype was seen ten or more times. The chain joins TRBV28 to TRBJ2-1; TRBD1 matches 8 bases. Trimming took 6 bases from V and 5 from J; bases not matched to a gene: 12. Germline-derived CDR1 and CDR2 are MDHEN and SYDVKM. CDR3 length: 16 amino acids. CDR3 sequence (DNA): TGTGCCAGCAGCCGAATTCAGGGGGCCGGAAACAATGAGCAGTTCTTC. Its translation is CASSRIQGAGNNEQFF.

In this sample, this clonotype turned up many times. The chain carries TRBV7-9 and TRBJ2-2; D call uncertain. This CDR3 is 13 amino acids long. Germline V gives CDR1 SEHNR, CDR2 FQNEAQ (reference sequence). Between the trimmed V and J ends, which lost 5 bases and 1 base, there was a span of 5 bases. CDR3 sequence: CASSEWNTGELFF. DNA for the CDR3: TGTGCCAGCAGCGAGTGGAACACCGGGGAGCTGTTTTTT.

This clonotype was seen ten or more times. V is TRBV12-3 or TRBV12-4 and J is TRBJ2-7, with 7 bases that match TRBD2. The CDR3 extends over 16 amino acids. J lost 0 bases, V lost 2 bases, and 7 bases had no gene match. CDR3 DNA: TGTGCCAGCAGTTTACGGGGGACTATCGGCTCCTACGAGCAGTACTTC. Encoded protein: CASSLRGTIGSYEQYF.